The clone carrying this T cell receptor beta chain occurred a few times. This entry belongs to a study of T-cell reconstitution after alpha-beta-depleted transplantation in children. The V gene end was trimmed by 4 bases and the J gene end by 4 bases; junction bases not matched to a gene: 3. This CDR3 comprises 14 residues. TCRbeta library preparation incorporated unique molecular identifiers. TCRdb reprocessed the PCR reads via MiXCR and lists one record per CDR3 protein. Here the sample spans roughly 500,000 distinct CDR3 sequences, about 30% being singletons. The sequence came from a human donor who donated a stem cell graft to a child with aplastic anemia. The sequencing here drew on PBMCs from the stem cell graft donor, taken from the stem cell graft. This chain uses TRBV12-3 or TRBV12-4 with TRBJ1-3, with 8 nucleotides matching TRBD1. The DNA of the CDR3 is TGTGCCAGCAGTTCCCAGGGGGCCGGAAACACCATATATTTT. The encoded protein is CASSSQGAGNTIYF.